The clone carrying this TCR beta chain was counted many times. Its antigen is undetermined. Methods described previously, with TCR primers listed, were used for bulk TCR libraries. TCRdb ran MiXCR on the PCR reads and lists one entry per CDR3 protein. The repertoire holds 460,000 or so distinct CDR3 sequences, with about 22% as singletons. These data are taken from a study of molecular identifiers for immune sequencing clone quantification. There are 14 residues in the CDR3. V lost 5 bases, J lost 2 bases, and 13 bases lay in between. CDR1 is SEHNR, CDR2 FQNEAQ, per germline (reference sequence). Naive CD8 libraries used about 20,000 to 1,100,000 sorted cells and 10%, 30% or 50% RNA. Sorting recovered naive CD8 T cells on a CD8+CD4-CCR7+CD45RA+ profile. Study findings and constraints: It was shown that clones above 20 RNA copies held over 99% of effector molecules, but under 1% in naive cells.

This TCR came from a human donor in good health. Some libraries in this study had Jurkat cell RNA spiked in. The sequencing input was naive CD8+ T cells from blood, with Jurkat cell RNA spiked in. This sample's subset: FACS-sorted CD8+CD4-CCR7+CD45RA+ naive T cells. The chain links TRBV7-9 to TRBJ2-7; D is undetermined. In nucleotides, the CDR3 is TGTGCCAGCAGCCCGGTCGGAGTTGCCTACGAGCAGTACTTC. Its translation: CASSPVGVAYEQYF.